Reported below is one T cell receptor beta chain. Profiled with immunoSEQ multiplex PCR; TCRdb holds only in-frame clones, not every one. The repertoire includes approximately 180,000 clones, less than 90% of them detected once, and less than 1.5% sits in the top ten. The sample is drawn from a study of blood T cell repertoires in COVID-19. Germline CDR1 is KGHSH and CDR2 is LQKENI. The CDR3 is 16 residues long. V was clipped by 4 bases and J by 5 bases; unmatched bases: 4. V is TRBV18 and J is TRBJ2-3; TRBD2 matches 15 bases. The receptor was derived from a human donor with acute COVID-19. The donor label of this sample is uncertain. Sequencing was performed on PBMCs or T cells enriched from blood (not recorded which). The CDR3 coding sequence is TGTGCCAGCTCACGGACTAGCGGGGGGGCAGGAGATACGCAGTATTTT. Translated: CASSRTSGGAGDTQYF.